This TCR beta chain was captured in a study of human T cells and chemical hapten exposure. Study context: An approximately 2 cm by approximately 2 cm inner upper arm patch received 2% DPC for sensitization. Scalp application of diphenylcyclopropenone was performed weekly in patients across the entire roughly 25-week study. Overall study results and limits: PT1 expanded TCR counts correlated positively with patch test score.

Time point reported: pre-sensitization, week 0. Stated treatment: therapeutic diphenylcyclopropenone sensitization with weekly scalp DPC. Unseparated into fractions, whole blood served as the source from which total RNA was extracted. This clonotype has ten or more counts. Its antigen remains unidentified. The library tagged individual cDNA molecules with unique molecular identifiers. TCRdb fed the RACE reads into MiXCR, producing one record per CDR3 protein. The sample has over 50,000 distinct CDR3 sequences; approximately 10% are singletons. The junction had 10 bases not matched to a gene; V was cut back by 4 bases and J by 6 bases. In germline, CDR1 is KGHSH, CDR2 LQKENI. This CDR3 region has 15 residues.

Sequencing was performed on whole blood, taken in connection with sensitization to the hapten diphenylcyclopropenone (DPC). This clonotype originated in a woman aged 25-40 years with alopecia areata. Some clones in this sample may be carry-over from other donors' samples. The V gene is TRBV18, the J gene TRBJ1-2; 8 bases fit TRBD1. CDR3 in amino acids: CASSRAGGAENGYTF. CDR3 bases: TGTGCCAGCTCACGCGCAGGGGGCGCGGAGAATGGCTACACCTTC.